These 30 T cell receptor beta chains share one sample of origin, sequenced in a study of early T cells in non-severe SARS-CoV-2 infection. TCRdb passed the 5' RACE reads through MiXCR, listing each CDR3 protein once. This sample has some 40,000 distinct CDR3 sequences, with 9% to 15% found just once. The sequencing input was whole blood. These receptors were taken from an adult who was a healthcare worker with PCR-confirmed SARS-CoV-2 infection or an uninfected control (not recorded which).

This clonotype was observed a few times. The V call is TRBV11-2, the J call TRBJ2-7; the match to TRBD1 covers 11 bases. Germline CDR1 reads SGHAT; CDR2 reads FQNNGV. V lost 2 bases and J lost 4; bases outside the gene matches: 4. CDR3 length: 15 residues. In DNA, the CDR3 is TGTGCCAGCAGCTTAAGAGGGACAGGGGGTTACGAGCAGTACTTC. This translates into CASSLRGTGGYEQYF.

This clonotype was seen many times. The chain recombines TRBV19 with TRBJ2-1; 10 bases fit TRBD2. Trimming cost V 8 bases and J 11 bases; bases outside gene matches: 6. The CDR3 sequence is 12 residues long. Germline V CDR1 and CDR2: LNHDA, SQIVND (reference sequence). The CDR3 coding sequence is TGTGCCAGTGCCGGGACTAGCGATAAGCAGTTCTTC. Its translation: CASAGTSDKQFF.

The chain uses TRBV14 and TRBJ2-1; D tentatively fits TRBD1 or TRBD2 (6 bases each). The CDR3 runs to 16 residues. Germline lookup yields CDR1 SGHDN and CDR2 FVKESK. Trimming shortened V by 4 bases and J by 2 bases, and 15 bases separated the two germline ends. CDR3 in DNA: TGTGCCAGCAGCCCTGGGGGGCAGGGGACCTACAATGAGCAGTTCTTC. The encoded protein is CASSPGGQGTYNEQFF.

The chain carries TRBV29-1 and TRBJ1-1; D is unclear. Trimming cost V 1 base and J 0 bases, with 6 bases left between them. The CDR3 loop spans 13 amino acids. Germline assignment: CDR1 SQVTM and CDR2 ANQGSEA. CDR3 nucleotides: TGCAGCGTTGAAGCGGGGTTGAACACTGAAGCTTTCTTT. It encodes CSVEAGLNTEAFF.

There are a few counts of this clonotype. The gene calls are TRBV9 and TRBJ1-4; TRBD1 might be the D (6 bases). The ends were cut back, 4 bases at V and 5 bases at J, with 15 bases in the middle. Looked up from germline, CDR1 is SGDLS and CDR2 is YYNGEE. This CDR3 has 15 amino acids. The DNA for the CDR3 is TGTGCCAGCAGCTTATCTACAGGGAGCAATGAAAAACTGTTTTTT. Its translation: CASSLSTGSNEKLFF.

This chain joins TRBV4-2 and TRBJ2-7, with unresolved D. The CDR3 is 14 amino acids. V lost 0 bases to trimming and J lost 12 bases, with 18 bases between them. Germline CDR1 reads LGHNA; CDR2 reads YNFKEQ. The CDR3 coding sequence is TGTGCCAGCAGCCAAGAAGTGGGGATCCACCTGCGGTACTTC. Translating gives CASSQEVGIHLRYF.

This clonotype occurred a few times. The chain uses TRBV4-3 and TRBJ2-1, with D possibly being TRBD1 (5 bases). Per the germline V gene, CDR1 is LGHNA and CDR2 is YSLEER. This CDR3 region has 15 residues. V was clipped by 1 base and J by 4 bases, with 11 bases between them. The CDR3 reads CASSQAPRQYNEQFF. DNA for the CDR3: TGCGCCAGCAGCCAAGCTCCGCGACAGTACAATGAGCAGTTCTTC.

The chain has TRBV7-6 and TRBJ2-3, with 10 bases matching TRBD2. Germline V lookup: CDR1 SGHVS, CDR2 FNYEAQ. J gave up 6 bases and V 3 bases, and 6 bases lay outside the gene matches. The CDR3 totals 15 residues. CDR3 coding DNA: TGTGCCAGCAGCTTTCGCGGGACTAGCGACGATACGCAGTATTTT. This sequence encodes CASSFRGTSDDTQYF.

This clonotype appeared many times. This chain connects TRBV10-3 to TRBJ2-7; 10 bases map to TRBD1. The CDR3 extends over 14 amino acids. Losses at the gene ends were 4 bases for V and 4 bases for J; bases not matched to a gene: 4. Germline CDR1 is ENHRY and CDR2 is SYGVKD. The CDR3 sequence is CAISVGTGAYEQYF. The CDR3 nucleotides are TGTGCCATCAGTGTTGGGACAGGGGCGTACGAGCAGTACTTC.

This clonotype was detected many times. The CDR3 is CASSLDRTTDTQYF. The CDR3 coding sequence is TGTGCCAGCAGCTTAGATAGGACTACAGATACGCAGTATTTT. V usage is TRBV7-8 and J usage is TRBJ2-3; TRBD2 is a possible D gene (5 bases). This CDR3 spans 14 amino acids. The germline V gene encodes CDR1 SGHVS and CDR2 FQNEAQ. V shed 1 base and J shed 3 bases, with 8 bases lying between them.

Details on this clonotype: This may be a read error: a much more frequent sequence differs by one nucleotide. The rearrangement uses TRBV3-1 and TRBJ2-2, with D uncertain. The V gene's germline CDR1 is LGHDT and CDR2 YNNKEL (reference sequence). This CDR3 is built from 13 residues. CDR3 amino acids: CACSPEFVGELFF. CDR3 coding DNA: TGTGCCTGCAGCCCCGAGTTTGTCGGAGAGCTGTTTTTT.

This clonotype appeared a few times. The chain joins TRBV6-2 or TRBV6-3 to TRBJ2-6; D not certain. V lost 4 bases and J 0 bases, leaving 7 bases between the germline ends. The CDR3 sequence is 15 residues long. Germline CDR1 reads MNHEY; CDR2 reads SVGEGT. CDR3 protein: CASSFGSSGANVLTF. CDR3 DNA sequence: TGTGCCAGCAGTTTCGGAAGCTCTGGGGCCAACGTCCTGACTTTC.

The table lists this clonotype with many counts. The chain uses TRBV5-1 and TRBJ1-1; D is ambiguous. In germline, CDR1 is SGHRS, CDR2 YFSETQ. The CDR3 covers 12 residues. Between the trimmed V and J ends, which lost 0 bases and 3 bases, there was a span of 3 bases. This chain's CDR3 is CASSLVDTEAFF. Written as DNA, the CDR3 is TGCGCCAGCAGCTTGGTGGACACTGAAGCTTTCTTT.

The chain carries TRBV6-5 and TRBJ1-1, with D unclear. V was cut by 5 bases and J by 5 bases, with 15 bases left in between. CDR3 length: 14 residues. CDR1 and CDR2 (germline): MNHEY, SVGAGI. CDR3 DNA sequence: TGTGCCAGCAGTACCGGTAAGGCGAGGACTGAAGCTTTCTTT. Residues: CASSTGKARTEAFF.

Only a few counts were recorded for this clonotype. The chain joins TRBV4-3 to TRBJ2-5; TRBD1 matches at 8 bases. The CDR3 consists of 18 residues. Germline V gene data show CDR1 as LGHNA and CDR2 as YSLEER. V was clipped by 0 bases and J by 4 bases; unmatched bases: 13. CDR3 in DNA: TGCGCCAGCAGCCAAGATATAAACAGGGGGACCTATAGAGAGACCCAGTACTTC. Amino acids: CASSQDINRGTYRETQYF.

The rearrangement links TRBV20-1 to TRBJ2-7; 9 nucleotides line up with TRBD2. This CDR3 is built from 14 residues. Germline V gives CDR1 DFQATT, CDR2 SNEGSKA (reference sequence). V was pared by 4 bases and J by 5 bases, with 9 bases of the junction left unmatched. The CDR3 reads CSATAGGQNDEQYF. The DNA for the CDR3 is TGCAGTGCTACCGCGGGAGGGCAGAACGACGAGCAGTACTTC.

This clonotype was counted at least ten times. The genes are TRBV18 and TRBJ2-4; 7 nucleotides align to TRBD1. V lost 6 bases and J lost 8; bases outside the gene matches: 7. Per the germline V gene, CDR1 is KGHSH and CDR2 is LQKENI. This CDR3 comprises 13 residues. The CDR3 DNA follows: TGTGCCAGCTCCCACGACAGGGATCACATTCAGTACTTC. Protein: CASSHDRDHIQYF. Based on the CDR3 plus reference TRBV18 and TRBJ2-4, the full variable domain is NAGVMQNPRHLVRRRGQEARLRCSPMKGHSHVYWYRQLPEEGLKFMVYLQKENIIDESGMPKERFSAEFPKEGPSILRIQQVVRGDSAAYFCASSHDRDHIQYFGAGTRLSVL.

In the case of this clonotype: A much more abundant neighbour one base away suggests this may be a read error. The chain has TRBV5-1 and TRBJ1-2; D is unclear. Germline V gene sequence: CDR1 SGHRS, CDR2 YFSETQ. The CDR3 has 14 amino acids. CDR3 sequence: CASSLVDISYGYIF. The CDR3 nucleotides read TGCGCCAGCAGCTTGGTTGACATTTCCTATGGCTACATCTTC.

This clonotype has at least ten counts. The rearrangement uses TRBV6-2 or TRBV6-3 and TRBJ2-3; possibly TRBD1 for D (5 bases). V was cut by 6 bases and J by 2 bases, with 12 bases left in between. CDR1 and CDR2 (germline): MNHEY, SVGEGT. The CDR3 totals 14 residues. DNA for the CDR3: TGTGCCAGCAGCATTCCGACAGCCACAGATACGCAGTATTTT. It yields the protein CASSIPTATDTQYF.

This clonotype was picked up many times. This chain links TRBV19 with TRBJ1-3, with D possibly being TRBD1 (5 bases). V gave up 4 bases and J gave up 0 bases, with 19 bases separating them. The CDR3 is 18 amino acids. Per the germline V gene, CDR1 is LNHDA and CDR2 is SQIVND (reference sequence). CDR3 DNA: TGTGCCAGTAGTACGGCGTGGGGACGGATCGACTCTGGAAACACCATATATTTT. Its protein product is CASSTAWGRIDSGNTIYF.

The table lists this clonotype with many counts. The chain couples TRBV20-1 to TRBJ1-1; the match to TRBD1 covers 8 bases. Trimming at V came to 3 bases and at J to 1 base, leaving 1 base not matched to a gene. This CDR3 has 13 residues. Per germline, CDR1 DFQATT and CDR2 SNEGSKA (reference sequence). The CDR3 DNA sequence: TGCAGTGCTAGCGGACAGGGGAACACTGAAGCTTTCTTT. Translating it yields CSASGQGNTEAFF.

This chain uses TRBV4-2 with TRBJ2-5; 9 bases align to TRBD2. This CDR3 contains 15 residues. V shed 4 bases, J shed 2 bases, and the junction held 5 bases outside the gene matches. Looked up from germline, CDR1 is LGHNA and CDR2 is YNFKEQ. The CDR3 bases are TGTGCCAGCAGCCCACCGACTAGCGGACAAGAGACCCAGTACTTC. It is translated as CASSPPTSGQETQYF.

This clonotype occurred many times. The chain combines TRBV12-3 or TRBV12-4 with TRBJ2-7, with 10 nucleotides matching TRBD1. The CDR3 has 14 residues. The V gene end was trimmed by 6 bases and the J gene end by 4 bases; junction bases not matched to a gene: 6. The CDR3 spells CASSPGQGRYEQYF. The CDR3 DNA sequence: TGTGCCAGCAGCCCGGGACAGGGGCGATACGAGCAGTACTTC.

The J gene is TRBJ2-7, the V gene TRBV18; no clear D. This CDR3 comprises 14 residues. Germline lookup yields CDR1 KGHSH and CDR2 LQKENI. V lost 2 bases and J 6 bases, leaving 14 bases between the germline ends. CDR3 sequence (DNA): TGTGCCAGCTCACCAGCTTCGATCCGGATCGAGCAGTACTTC. Protein sequence: CASSPASIRIEQYF.

This chain joins TRBV7-8 and TRBJ2-3; tentatively, D is TRBD1 or TRBD2 (5 bases each). Germline-derived CDR1 and CDR2 are SGHVS and FQNEAQ. The germline V and J ends were trimmed by 5 bases and 4 bases, with 10 bases remaining between them. The CDR3 spans 13 residues. The CDR3 region is CASSRDLSDTQYF. CDR3 nucleotides: TGTGCCAGCAGCCGGGACCTATCAGATACGCAGTATTTT.

This clonotype has only a few counts. The chain combines TRBV7-8 with TRBJ2-5, with unresolved D. CDR3 length equals 14 residues. Deletions cut 5 bases from V and 2 bases from J, with 12 bases between. Germline CDR1 SGHVS, CDR2 FQNEAQ. The CDR3 nucleotides read TGTGCCAGCAGCGGCAGACGGTTTCAAGAGACCCAGTACTTC. Its translation: CASSGRRFQETQYF.

The sample holds many counts of this clonotype. The genes are TRBV9 and TRBJ1-1, with D maybe TRBD1 (5 bases). Trimming pared 5 bases from V and 7 bases from J, leaving 15 bases between. In germline, CDR1 is SGDLS, CDR2 YYNGEE. This CDR3 spans 13 amino acids. This CDR3 reads CASRAADSREAFF. DNA of the CDR3: TGTGCCAGCAGAGCGGCAGACAGCCGTGAAGCTTTCTTT.

By sample fraction, this clonotype is medium-sized. The chain has TRBV11-2 and TRBJ2-5, with D hard to call. Germline-derived CDR1 and CDR2 are SGHAT and FQNNGV. The V end lost 3 bases, the J end lost 4 bases, and 3 bases lay between the germline ends. The CDR3 is 11 residues long. CDR3 in amino acids: CASSFRETQYF. The CDR3 DNA reads TGTGCCAGCAGCTTTCGAGAGACCCAGTACTTC. Based on the CDR3 plus reference TRBV11-2 and TRBJ2-5, the full variable domain is EAGVAQSPRYKIIEKRQSVAFWCNPISGHATLYWYQQILGQGPKLLIQFQNNGVVDDSQLPKDRFSAERLKGVDSTLKIQPAKLEDSAVYLCASSFRETQYFGPGTRLLVL.

Only a few counts were recorded for this clonotype. The rearrangement uses TRBV20-1 and TRBJ2-5; no definite D call. The V end was cut by 0 bases, the J end by 5 bases, with 7 bases between. CDR3 length: 12 residues. Germline CDR1 DFQATT, CDR2 SNEGSKA (reference sequence). CDR3 sequence (DNA): TGCAGTGCTAGAGATGACGAGGAGACCCAGTACTTC. Its protein is CSARDDEETQYF.

This clonotype was counted ten times or more. The J gene is TRBJ2-3, the V gene TRBV11-2; D uncertain. V was shortened by 5 bases and J by 6 bases, with 9 bases between the two germline ends. Per the germline V gene, CDR1 is SGHAT and CDR2 is FQNNGV. CDR3 length: 12 amino acids. CDR3 residues: CASSLPRDTQYF. CDR3 nucleotide sequence: TGTGCCAGCAGCCTTCCCCGGGATACGCAGTATTTT.